This passage covers 10 T cell receptor beta chains from one sample sequenced in a study of identical twins. In TCRdb, the 5' RACE reads were re-called with MiXCR into one record per CDR3 protein. Among 500,000 to 550,000 distinct CDR3 sequences, approximately 20% were seen once, and the ten largest hold roughly 0.5%. The same data also went into a second study, on yellow fever vaccine responses in identical twins.

What was sequenced was CD4+ T cells sorted from blood. The receptors stem from a woman under 30 in good health.

The chain links TRBV9 to TRBJ2-6; D perhaps matches TRBD2 (7 bases). Trimming took off 4 bases at V and 2 bases at J, with 16 bases between the two ends. Germline CDR1 SGDLS, CDR2 YYNGEE. The CDR3 has 17 amino acids. The CDR3 DNA reads TGTGCCAGCAGCTCCCAAGGGGGGGGCGCTGGGGCCAACGTCCTGACTTTC. Protein product: CASSSQGGGAGANVLTF.

This clonotype was recorded at least ten times. The V call is TRBV12-3 or TRBV12-4, the J call TRBJ2-1; 9 bases are shared with TRBD1. The V segment lost 5 bases and the J segment 7 bases; nucleotides outside the gene matches: 6. The CDR3 spans 14 residues. CDR3 region: CASSPGTGRNEQFF. CDR3 coding DNA: TGTGCCAGCAGTCCCGGGACAGGGAGGAATGAGCAGTTCTTC.

The rearrangement uses TRBV6-1 and TRBJ2-3; D remains unclear. Germline CDR1 and CDR2: MNHNS and SASEGT. V lost 2 bases and J 6 bases, leaving 9 bases between the germline ends. The CDR3 contains 13 residues. The CDR3 DNA reads as TGTGCCAGCAGTGAATCCCACTTGGATACGCAGTATTTT. It translates to CASSESHLDTQYF.

This clonotype was seen a handful of times. The rearrangement joins TRBV12-3 or TRBV12-4 to TRBJ1-4, with D uncertain. Trimming left V 2 bases short and J 4 bases short, with 11 bases between. CDR3 length equals 15 residues. The DNA of the CDR3 is TGTGCCAGCAGTTTAAGGACGGCCAATAATGAAAAACTGTTTTTT. Encoded protein: CASSLRTANNEKLFF.

The V gene is TRBV28, the J gene TRBJ2-1; D possibly corresponds to TRBD2 (6 bases). CDR3 length: 15 residues. With 6 bases removed from V and 5 bases from J, the gap between germline ends came to 17 bases. Germline CDR1 is MDHEN and CDR2 is SYDVKM. In DNA form, the CDR3 reads TGTGCCAGCAGAGATGGGGTTTTAGCGGACAATGAGCAGTTCTTC. Translating gives CASRDGVLADNEQFF.

This clonotype has just a few counts. The chain combines TRBV10-2 with TRBJ2-2, with D possibly being TRBD1 (5 bases). CDR1 is WSHSY and CDR2 is SAAADI in the germline V gene. The CDR3 spans 14 residues. V lost 0 bases and J 6 bases, leaving 8 bases between the germline ends. This CDR3 is CASSESVGPGELFF. The CDR3 coding sequence is TGCGCCAGCAGTGAGTCGGTGGGGCCCGGGGAGCTGTTTTTT.

This clonotype was recorded a few times. The chain joins TRBV6-6 to TRBJ2-5; D is undetermined. CDR3 length: 12 amino acids. With 0 bases removed from V and 5 bases from J, the gap between germline ends came to 4 bases. The germline V gene encodes CDR1 MNHNY and CDR2 SVGAGI (reference sequence). CDR3 sequence (DNA): TGTGCCAGCAGTTACTCCACGGAGACCCAGTACTTC. It encodes CASSYSTETQYF.

This chain links TRBV27 with TRBJ1-2; the match to TRBD1 covers 9 bases. The CDR3 is 17 residues long. V lost 4 bases, J lost 8 bases, and 17 bases stayed unmatched. CDR1 MNHEY and CDR2 SMNVEV come from the germline V gene (reference sequence). CDR3 protein: CASSSAAGDRAPPGYTF. The CDR3 DNA is TGTGCCAGCAGTTCCGCCGCGGGGGACAGGGCCCCTCCGGGCTACACCTTC.

This chain joins TRBV7-9 and TRBJ2-1; D may be TRBD2 (6 bases). The V end was cut by 8 bases, the J end by 1 base, with 15 bases between. CDR1 SEHNR and CDR2 FQNEAQ come from the germline V gene (reference sequence). The CDR3 spans 15 residues. The CDR3 loop is CASLTDYPSYNEQFF. The CDR3 DNA reads as TGTGCCAGCCTCACGGACTATCCGTCCTACAATGAGCAGTTCTTC.

The genes are TRBV6-1 and TRBJ2-2; D might be TRBD1 (6 bases). Between the trimmed V and J ends, which lost 5 bases and 0 bases, there was a span of 13 bases. The CDR3 contains 16 residues. Germline V gene sequence: CDR1 MNHNS, CDR2 SASEGT. The chain's CDR3 is CASSLTGYPNTGELFF. CDR3 nucleotide sequence: TGTGCCAGCAGTCTAACAGGGTATCCGAACACCGGGGAGCTGTTTTTT.